This T cell receptor (beta chain) originates from a study of cytomegalovirus exposure and HLA in healthy donors. The wider study: HLA-typed donors were the source of approximately 86 million unique TCRs held in an early data release.

The CDR3 spans 16 residues. V gave up 0 bases and J gave up 1 base, with 10 bases separating them. Germline V gene data show CDR1 as SGHRS and CDR2 as YFSETQ. About this clone: No antigen is known for it.

Regarding donors, all were healthy bone marrow donors. Study-level points and caveats: Clonal expansion, a later analysis showed, was greater in HLA-associated TCR beta chains than in equally common others. It emerged from a later analysis that several of the most significant clusters appeared to be linked to common viral pathogens.

Primers included in the PCR were 60 Vbeta and 13 Jbeta primers. Data came from immunoSEQ multiplex PCR; TCRdb stores just in-frame clones and leaves some out. Found here are under 200,000 clones, 77% of them singletons; the top ten hold approximately 2.9%. V gene TRBV5-1 combines with J gene TRBJ2-2; D is perhaps TRBD2 (5 bases). This clonotype originated in a middle-aged woman in good health and CMV-seropositive. Source material: PBMCs. CDR3 DNA: TGCGCCAGCAGCTTGGAGGGCGGGTTGAACACCGGGGAGCTGTTTTTT. This codes for CASSLEGGLNTGELFF.